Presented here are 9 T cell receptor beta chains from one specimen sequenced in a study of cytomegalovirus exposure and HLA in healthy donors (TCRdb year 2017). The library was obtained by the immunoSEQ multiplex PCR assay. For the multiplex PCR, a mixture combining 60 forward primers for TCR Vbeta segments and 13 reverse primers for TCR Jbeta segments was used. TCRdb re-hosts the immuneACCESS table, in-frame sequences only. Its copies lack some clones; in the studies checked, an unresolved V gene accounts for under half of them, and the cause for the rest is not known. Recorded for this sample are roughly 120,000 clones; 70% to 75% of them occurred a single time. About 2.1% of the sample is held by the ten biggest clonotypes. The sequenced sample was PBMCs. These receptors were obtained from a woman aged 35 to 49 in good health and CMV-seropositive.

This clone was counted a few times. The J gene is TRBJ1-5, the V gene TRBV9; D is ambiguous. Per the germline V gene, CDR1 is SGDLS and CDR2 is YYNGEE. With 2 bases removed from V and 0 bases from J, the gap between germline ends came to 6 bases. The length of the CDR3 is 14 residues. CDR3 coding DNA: TGTGCCAGCAGCGTGGGGAGTAGCAATCAGCCCCAGCATTTT. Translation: CASSVGSSNQPQHF.

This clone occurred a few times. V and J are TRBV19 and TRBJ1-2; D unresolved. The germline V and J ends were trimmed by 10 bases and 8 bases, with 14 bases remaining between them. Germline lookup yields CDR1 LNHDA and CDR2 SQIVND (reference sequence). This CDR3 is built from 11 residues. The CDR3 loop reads CATGGWRGYTF. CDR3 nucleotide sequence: TGTGCCACCGGCGGTTGGCGAGGCTACACCTTC. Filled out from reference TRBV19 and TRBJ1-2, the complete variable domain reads DGGITQSPKYLFRKEGQNVTLSCEQNLNHDAMYWYRQDPGQGLRLIYYSQIVNDFQKGDIAEGYSVSREKKESFPLTVTSAQKNPTAFYLCATGGWRGYTFGSGTRLTVV.

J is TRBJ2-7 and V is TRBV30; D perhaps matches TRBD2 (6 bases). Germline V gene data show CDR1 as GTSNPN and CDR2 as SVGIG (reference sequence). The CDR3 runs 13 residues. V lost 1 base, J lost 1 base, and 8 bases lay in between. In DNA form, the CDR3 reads TGTGCCTGGAGTGCAGGGAGGTCCTACGAGCAGTACTTC. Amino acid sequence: CAWSAGRSYEQYF. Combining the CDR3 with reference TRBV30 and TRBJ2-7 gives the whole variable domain SQTIHQWPATLVQPVGSPLSLECTVEGTSNPNLYWYRQAAGRGLQLLFYSVGIGQISSEVPQNLSASRPQDRQFILSSKKLLLSDSGFYLCAWSAGRSYEQYFGPGTRLTVT.

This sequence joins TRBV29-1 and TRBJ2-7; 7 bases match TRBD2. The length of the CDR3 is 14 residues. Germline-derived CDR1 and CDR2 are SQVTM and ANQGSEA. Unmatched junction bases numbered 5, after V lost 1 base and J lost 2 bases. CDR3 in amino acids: CSVEASGEPYEQYF. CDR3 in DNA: TGCAGCGTTGAAGCTAGCGGAGAACCCTACGAGCAGTACTTC.

CDR3 sequence reads: CASSLAFNQPQHF. The CDR3 DNA follows: TGCGCCAGCAGTTTGGCTTTTAATCAGCCCCAGCATTTT. The J gene is TRBJ1-5, the V gene TRBV10-2; D remains unclear. The V end was cut by 5 bases, the J end by 4 bases, with 9 bases between. Germline V lookup: CDR1 WSHSY, CDR2 SAAADI. This CDR3 spans 13 amino acids.

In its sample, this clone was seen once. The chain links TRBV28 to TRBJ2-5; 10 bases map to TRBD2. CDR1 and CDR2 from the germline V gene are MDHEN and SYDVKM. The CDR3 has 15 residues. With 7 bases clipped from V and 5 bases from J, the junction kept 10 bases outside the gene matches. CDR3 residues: CASKASGGARETQYF. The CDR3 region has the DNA TGTGCCAGCAAGGCCAGCGGGGGGGCGAGGGAGACCCAGTACTTC.

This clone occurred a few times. CDR3 DNA: TGTGCCAGCAGCGTAGGACAGGGGATAGCCTACGAGCAGTACTTC. Encoded protein: CASSVGQGIAYEQYF. The chain carries TRBV9 and TRBJ2-7, with 8 nucleotides matching TRBD1. CDR3 length: 15 amino acids. Germline trimming cut 0 bases from V and 2 bases from J; bases unmatched to any gene: 4. The germline gives CDR1 SGDLS, CDR2 YYNGEE.

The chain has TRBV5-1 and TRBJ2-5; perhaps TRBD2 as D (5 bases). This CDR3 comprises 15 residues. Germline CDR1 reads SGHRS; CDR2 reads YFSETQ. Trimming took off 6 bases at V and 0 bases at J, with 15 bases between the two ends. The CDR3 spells CASTEIGLNQETQYF. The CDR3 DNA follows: TGCGCCAGCACTGAGATAGGACTGAACCAAGAGACCCAGTACTTC.

DNA for the CDR3: TGCGCCAGCAGCTTAACTAGCGGGAGGGACACCGGGGAGCTGTTTTTT. Protein product: CASSLTSGRDTGELFF. The chain couples TRBV5-1 to TRBJ2-2; 13 bases agree with TRBD2. The V and J ends lost 2 bases and 3 bases, in that order; junction bases with no gene match: 1. The CDR3 extends over 16 amino acids. Germline CDR1 is SGHRS and CDR2 is YFSETQ.